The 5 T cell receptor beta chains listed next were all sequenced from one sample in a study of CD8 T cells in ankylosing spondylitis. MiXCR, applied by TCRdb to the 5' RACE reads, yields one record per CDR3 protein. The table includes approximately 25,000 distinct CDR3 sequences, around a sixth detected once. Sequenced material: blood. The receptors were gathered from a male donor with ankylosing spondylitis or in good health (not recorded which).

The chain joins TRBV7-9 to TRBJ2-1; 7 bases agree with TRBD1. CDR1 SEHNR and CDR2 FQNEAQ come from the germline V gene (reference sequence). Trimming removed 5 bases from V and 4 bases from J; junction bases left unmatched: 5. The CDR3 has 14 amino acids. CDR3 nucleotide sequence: TGTGCCAGCAGCGAGACAGGGATTTACAATGAGCAGTTCTTC. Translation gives CASSETGIYNEQFF. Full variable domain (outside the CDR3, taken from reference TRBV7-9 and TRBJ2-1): DTGVSQNPRHKITKRGQNVTFRCDPISEHNRLYWYRQTLGQGPEFLTYFQNEAQLEKSRLLSDRFSAERPKGSFSTLEIQRTEQGDSAMYLCASSETGIYNEQFFGPGTRLTVL.

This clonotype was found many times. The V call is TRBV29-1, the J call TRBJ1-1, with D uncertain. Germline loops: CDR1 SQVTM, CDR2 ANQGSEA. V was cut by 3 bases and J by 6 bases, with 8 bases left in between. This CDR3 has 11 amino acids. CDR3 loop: CSVDPLSEAFF. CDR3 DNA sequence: TGCAGCGTTGATCCCCTATCTGAAGCTTTCTTT.

CDR3 protein: CASSIRSDTEAFF. In DNA form, the CDR3 reads TGTGCCAGTAGTATACGCTCAGACACTGAAGCTTTCTTT. The chain uses TRBV19 and TRBJ1-1, with D unclear. There are 13 residues in the CDR3. V lost 2 bases and J 3 bases, leaving 7 bases between the germline ends. CDR1 and CDR2 from the germline V gene are LNHDA and SQIVND (reference sequence).

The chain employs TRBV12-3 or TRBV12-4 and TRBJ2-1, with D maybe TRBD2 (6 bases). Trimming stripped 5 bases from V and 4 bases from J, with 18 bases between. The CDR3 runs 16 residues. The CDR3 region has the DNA TGTGCCAGCAGTCCGACGGGACTCCCACTATACAATGAGCAGTTCTTC. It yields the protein CASSPTGLPLYNEQFF.

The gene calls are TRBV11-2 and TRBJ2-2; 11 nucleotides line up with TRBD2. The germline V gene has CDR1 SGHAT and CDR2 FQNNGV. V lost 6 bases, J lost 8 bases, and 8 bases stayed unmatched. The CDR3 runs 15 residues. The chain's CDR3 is CASRAPSGRSGELFF. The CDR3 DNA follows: TGTGCCAGCAGGGCCCCTAGCGGGAGGTCAGGGGAGCTGTTTTTT. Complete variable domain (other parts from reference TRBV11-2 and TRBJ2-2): EAGVAQSPRYKIIEKRQSVAFWCNPISGHATLYWYQQILGQGPKLLIQFQNNGVVDDSQLPKDRFSAERLKGVDSTLKIQPAKLEDSAVYLCASRAPSGRSGELFFGEGSRLTVL.